This entry lists 21 T cell receptor beta chains sequenced from one sample in a study of blood T cell repertoires in COVID-19. Assay used: immunoSEQ multiplex PCR; TCRdb lists only in-frame clones, some missing. The data contain 90,000 to 130,000 clones, around 79% of them singletons. The specimen was peripheral blood. Source of these receptors: a woman older than 75 with active or convalescent COVID-19.

This clone was seen more than once but under ten times. The chain links TRBV20-1 to TRBJ2-5; no reliable D call. This CDR3 has 14 residues. V lost 3 bases and J 0 bases, leaving 11 bases between the germline ends. The germline CDR1 and CDR2 sequences are DFQATT and SNEGSKA (reference sequence). CDR3 loop: CSASSQRDQETQYF. CDR3 DNA: TGCAGTGCTAGTTCCCAACGGGACCAAGAGACCCAGTACTTC.

Turning to this clone: The sample has other DNA sequences that encode this CDR3 too. V is TRBV19 and J is TRBJ2-2, with 9 bases identical to TRBD2. Germline V CDR1 and CDR2: LNHDA, SQIVND (reference sequence). The trim removed 7 bases at V and 3 bases at J, leaving 9 bases unmatched. The CDR3 runs 16 residues. The CDR3 bases are TGTGCCAGTATAGGGCGGGGGGGCGCCGACACCGGGGAGCTGTTTTTT. Translation: CASIGRGGADTGELFF.

J is TRBJ1-4 and V is TRBV28; the D gene is possibly TRBD1 (5 bases). This CDR3 spans 14 amino acids. CDR1 and CDR2 from the germline V gene are MDHEN and SYDVKM. Trimming took off 6 bases at V and 8 bases at J, with 16 bases between the two ends. The CDR3 DNA reads TGTGCCAGCAGCACACAGGCCTTCAGCGAAAAACTGTTTTTT. The encoded protein is CASSTQAFSEKLFF.

The chain has TRBV28 and TRBJ2-7; D not resolved. The CDR3 consists of 11 residues. Trimming cost V 2 bases and J 5 bases, with 4 bases left between them. Per germline, CDR1 MDHEN and CDR2 SYDVKM. In nucleotides, the CDR3 is TGTGCCAGCAGTTTACTCGACGAGCAGTACTTC. Translation: CASSLLDEQYF.

V usage is TRBV5-1 and J usage is TRBJ1-1; 7 nucleotides agree with TRBD1. Losses at the gene ends were 4 bases for V and 5 bases for J; bases not matched to a gene: 11. Germline CDR1 is SGHRS and CDR2 is YFSETQ. CDR3 length: 15 residues. In nucleotides, the CDR3 is TGCGCCAGCAGCCCCGGGACAGTCCGGAATACTGAAGCTTTCTTT. Translation: CASSPGTVRNTEAFF.

In its sample, this clone was seen a few times. The rearrangement uses TRBV7-9 and TRBJ2-7, with D possibly matching TRBD2 (6 bases). V was trimmed by 5 bases and J by 6 bases, leaving 14 bases between them. Germline V gene sequence: CDR1 SEHNR, CDR2 FQNEAQ (reference sequence). The CDR3 sequence is 13 residues long. The CDR3 loop is CASSHPGETEQYF. CDR3 sequence (DNA): TGTGCCAGCAGCCACCCGGGGGAGACCGAGCAGTACTTC. The variable domain in full, with the rest retrieved from reference TRBV7-9 and TRBJ2-7, is DTGVSQNPRHKITKRGQNVTFRCDPISEHNRLYWYRQTLGQGPEFLTYFQNEAQLEKSRLLSDRFSAERPKGSFSTLEIQRTEQGDSAMYLCASSHPGETEQYFGPGTRLTVT.

This clone has more than one count but fewer than ten. J is TRBJ1-6 and V is TRBV3-1 (or the pseudogene TRBV3-2); D might be TRBD1 (5 bases). Germline V gives CDR1 LGHDT, CDR2 YNNKEL (reference sequence). The CDR3 has 13 amino acids. Trimming stripped 2 bases from V and 9 bases from J, with 8 bases between. CDR3: CASSQLQGSPLHF. The CDR3, as DNA: TGTGCCAGCAGCCAACTTCAGGGTTCACCCCTCCACTTT.

The chain is built from TRBV18 and TRBJ1-5, with a weak D call TRBD1 (6 bases). CDR1 KGHSH and CDR2 LQKENI come from the germline V gene. V was shortened by 1 base and J by 6 bases, with 10 bases between the two germline ends. The CDR3 has 14 amino acids. The CDR3 bases are TGTGCCAGCTCACCACAAACAGGGACTCAGCCCCAGCATTTT. Translating it yields CASSPQTGTQPQHF.

V usage is TRBV5-4 and J usage is TRBJ1-4; tentatively, D is TRBD1 (5 bases). Germline values: CDR1 SGHNT, CDR2 YYREEE (reference sequence). With 3 bases removed from V and 0 bases from J, the gap between germline ends came to 9 bases. The CDR3 length is 15 residues. DNA of the CDR3: TGTGCCAGCAGCTACGGAGGGGCAACTAATGAAAAACTGTTTTTT. It translates to CASSYGGATNEKLFF.

The V gene is TRBV18, the J gene TRBJ2-1, with D possibly TRBD1 on 6 matching bases. Trimming cost V 3 bases and J 1 base, with 10 bases left between them. The CDR3 has 15 residues. CDR1 is KGHSH, CDR2 LQKENI, per germline. The CDR3: CASSPQGGSYNEQFF. The CDR3 DNA reads as TGTGCCAGCTCACCTCAAGGGGGATCCTACAATGAGCAGTTCTTC. The full variable domain, in which reference TRBV18 and TRBJ2-1 provide the parts outside the CDR3, is NAGVMQNPRHLVRRRGQEARLRCSPMKGHSHVYWYRQLPEEGLKFMVYLQKENIIDESGMPKERFSAEFPKEGPSILRIQQVVRGDSAAYFCASSPQGGSYNEQFFGPGTRLTVL.

This CDR3 is CASRTGGPGNEQFF. In nucleotides, the CDR3 is TGTGCCAGCCGAACGGGAGGGCCCGGCAATGAGCAGTTCTTC. This chain connects TRBV14 to TRBJ2-1; 8 positions match TRBD2. CDR3 size: 14 residues. V trimming: 8 bases; J trimming: 6 bases; junction bases outside the gene matches: 9. CDR1 and CDR2 (germline): SGHDN, FVKESK.

The V call is TRBV5-1, the J call TRBJ2-1; maybe TRBD2 (5 bases). This CDR3 has 16 residues. CDR1 and CDR2 (germline): SGHRS, YFSETQ. V lost 0 bases, J lost 0 bases, and 10 bases lay in between. The DNA for the CDR3 is TGCGCCAGCAGCTTGGGCGGGTGGGGCTCCTACAATGAGCAGTTCTTC. It codes for CASSLGGWGSYNEQFF. Full variable domain (remainder filled in from reference TRBV5-1 and TRBJ2-1): KAGVTQTPRYLIKTRGQQVTLSCSPISGHRSVSWYQQTPGQGLQFLFEYFSETQRNKGNFPGRFSGRQFSNSRSEMNVSTLELGDSALYLCASSLGGWGSYNEQFFGPGTRLTVL.

The chain links TRBV7-2 to TRBJ2-5; 9 bases map to TRBD2. The CDR3 totals 14 residues. Germline values: CDR1 SGHTA, CDR2 FQGNSA. The J segment lost 8 bases and the V segment lost 5 bases, leaving 9 bases of the junction unmatched. DNA of the CDR3: TGTGCCAGCAGCCCCCTCGGCGGGGGGGCAACCCAGTACTTC. Translating gives CASSPLGGGATQYF.

This chain links TRBV7-9 with TRBJ1-6; D might be TRBD1 (6 bases). The CDR3 runs 17 residues. Germline-derived CDR1 and CDR2 are SEHNR and FQNEAQ (reference sequence). With 3 bases removed from V and 6 bases from J, the gap between germline ends came to 18 bases. The CDR3 is CASSLKTGPWRNSPLHF. The CDR3 nucleotides are TGTGCCAGCAGCTTGAAGACAGGCCCCTGGCGTAATTCACCCCTCCACTTT.

V is TRBV5-4 and J is TRBJ1-1; 10 bases are shared with TRBD1. J gave up 1 base and V 0 bases, and 0 bases lay outside the gene matches. Looked up from germline, CDR1 is SGHNT and CDR2 is YYREEE (reference sequence). This CDR3 contains 15 residues. CDR3 in DNA: TGTGCCAGCAGCTTGGGACAGGGGGCGAACACTGAAGCTTTCTTT. It yields the protein CASSLGQGANTEAFF.

The chain joins TRBV19 to TRBJ1-5, with D uncertain. V lost 1 base and J lost 6, with 13 bases in between. The CDR3 has 15 residues. CDR1 and CDR2 (germline): LNHDA, SQIVND (reference sequence). The CDR3 DNA reads TGTGCCAGTAGTATAGGATCCGGGAGCGGTCAGCCCCAGCATTTT. Its translation: CASSIGSGSGQPQHF.

This chain joins TRBV19 and TRBJ1-2, with D perhaps TRBD1 (5 bases). The germline V gene has CDR1 LNHDA and CDR2 SQIVND (reference sequence). CDR3 length equals 15 residues. V was cut by 1 base and J by 3 bases, with 12 bases left in between. CDR3: CASSIGTPRHYGYTF. Here the CDR3 DNA reads TGTGCCAGTAGTATAGGGACACCTCGGCACTATGGCTACACCTTC. Drawing the rest from reference TRBV19 and TRBJ1-2, the complete variable domain is DGGITQSPKYLFRKEGQNVTLSCEQNLNHDAMYWYRQDPGQGLRLIYYSQIVNDFQKGDIAEGYSVSREKKESFPLTVTSAQKNPTAFYLCASSIGTPRHYGYTFGSGTRLTVV.

This chain links TRBV28 with TRBJ2-1; the D gene is possibly TRBD2 (5 bases). This CDR3 region has 16 residues. Per germline, CDR1 MDHEN and CDR2 SYDVKM. Trimming left V 5 bases short and J 0 bases short, with 14 bases between. The CDR3 loop is CASSPWTLLSYNEQFF. In nucleotides, the CDR3 is TGTGCCAGCAGTCCCTGGACTTTACTCTCCTACAATGAGCAGTTCTTC.

The genes are TRBV3-1 (or the pseudogene TRBV3-2) and TRBJ1-2; TRBD1 aligns across 11 bases. Germline CDR1 LGHDT, CDR2 YNNKEL (reference sequence). With 1 base clipped from V and 2 bases from J, the junction kept 0 bases outside the gene matches. The CDR3 is 15 residues long. The DNA of the CDR3 is TGTGCCAGCAGCCAAGGGACAGGGGGCAACTATGGCTACACCTTC. This translates into CASSQGTGGNYGYTF.

This chain connects TRBV11-2 to TRBJ1-1; no definite D call. The CDR3 spans 15 residues. V was trimmed by 3 bases and J by 0 bases, leaving 11 bases between them. In germline, CDR1 is SGHAT, CDR2 FQNNGV. CDR3 protein: CASSLGSFMNTEAFF. The CDR3 nucleotides are TGTGCCAGCAGCTTGGGGAGCTTCATGAACACTGAAGCTTTCTTT.

CDR3 in DNA: TGTGCCAGCAGTTTAAGCGCGGGAGGGGACACAGATACGCAGTATTTT. Its protein is CASSLSAGGDTDTQYF. The chain is built from TRBV28 and TRBJ2-3, with TRBD2 matching over 9 bases. The V gene end was trimmed by 2 bases and the J gene end by 2 bases; junction bases not matched to a gene: 5. CDR3 size: 16 residues. CDR1 is MDHEN, CDR2 SYDVKM, per germline.